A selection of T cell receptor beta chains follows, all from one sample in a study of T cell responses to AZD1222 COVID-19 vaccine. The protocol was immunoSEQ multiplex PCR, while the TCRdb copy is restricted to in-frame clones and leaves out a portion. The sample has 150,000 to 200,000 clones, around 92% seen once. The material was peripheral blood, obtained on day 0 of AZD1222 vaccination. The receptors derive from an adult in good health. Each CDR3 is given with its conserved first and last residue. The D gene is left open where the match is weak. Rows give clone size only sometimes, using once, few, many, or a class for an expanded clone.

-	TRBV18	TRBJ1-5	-	CASTTNPDLSNQPQHF	TGTGCCAGCACAACTAACCCGGACCTTAGCAATCAGCCCCAGCATTTT
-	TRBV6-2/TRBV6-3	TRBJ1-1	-	CASSYLIGNTEAFF	TGTGCCAGCAGTTACCTGATTGGGAACACTGAAGCTTTCTTT
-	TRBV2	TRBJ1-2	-	CASSENSNYGYTF	TGTGCCAGCAGTGAAAACAGTAACTATGGCTACACCTTC
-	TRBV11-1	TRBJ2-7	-	CASSLGHEPYEQYF	TGTGCCAGCAGCTTAGGTCACGAACCCTACGAGCAGTACTTC
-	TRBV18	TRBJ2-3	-	CASSPGAPDTQYF	TGTGCCAGCTCACCGGGGGCCCCAGATACGCAGTATTTT
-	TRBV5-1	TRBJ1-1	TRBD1	CASSPGTGGTEAFF	TGCGCCAGCAGCCCAGGGACAGGGGGGACTGAAGCTTTCTTT
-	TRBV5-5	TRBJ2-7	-	CASREGTPQLGEQYF	TGTGCCAGCAGAGAAGGGACTCCCCAACTGGGCGAGCAGTACTTC
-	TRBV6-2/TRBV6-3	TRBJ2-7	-	CASSLFGTLGWQYF	TGTGCCAGCAGTTTATTCGGGACGTTGGGGTGGCAGTACTTC
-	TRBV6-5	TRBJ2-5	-	CASSLRGLKETQYF	TGTGCCAGCAGTTTGCGAGGACTTAAAGAGACCCAGTACTTC
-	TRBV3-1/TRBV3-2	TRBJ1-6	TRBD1	CASSQQGAGSPLHF	TGTGCCAGCAGCCAACAGGGGGCAGGTTCACCCCTCCACTTT
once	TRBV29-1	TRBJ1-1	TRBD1	CSVSLDRATEAFF	TGCAGCGTTTCCTTAGACAGGGCCACTGAAGCTTTCTTT
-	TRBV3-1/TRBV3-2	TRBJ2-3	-	CASSQVPDTQYF	TGTGCCAGCAGCCAAGTTCCAGATACGCAGTATTTT
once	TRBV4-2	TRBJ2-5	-	CASRRTKRDQETQYF	TGTGCCAGCAGAAGGACAAAGAGAGACCAAGAGACCCAGTACTTC
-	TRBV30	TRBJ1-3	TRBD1	CAWSGQGNTIYF	TGTGCCTGGAGCGGACAGGGGAACACCATATATTTT
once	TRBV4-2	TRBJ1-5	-	CASSQDVRSNQPQHF	TGTGCCAGCAGCCAAGATGTGAGAAGCAATCAGCCCCAGCATTTT
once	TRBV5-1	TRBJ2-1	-	CASSLAAESYNEQFF	TGCGCCAGCAGCTTGGCGGCGGAGTCCTACAATGAGCAGTTCTTC
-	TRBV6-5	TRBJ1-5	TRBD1	CASSRQGASNQPQHF	TGTGCCAGCAGTCGACAGGGGGCGAGCAATCAGCCCCAGCATTTT
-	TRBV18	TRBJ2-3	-	CASSPGTTDTQYF	TGTGCCAGCTCACCGGGAACCACAGATACGCAGTATTTT
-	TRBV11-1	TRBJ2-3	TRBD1	CASSHGQAYTDTQYF	TGTGCCAGCAGCCACGGACAGGCCTACACAGATACGCAGTATTTT
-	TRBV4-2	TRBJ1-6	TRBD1	CASSQDRGQGVNSPLHF	TGTGCCAGCAGCCAAGATCGAGGACAGGGGGTTAATTCACCCCTCCACTTT
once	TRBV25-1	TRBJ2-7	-	CASSDSGGTTYEQYF	TGTGCCAGCAGTGATTCTGGAGGTACGACCTACGAGCAGTACTTC
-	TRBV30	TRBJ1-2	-	CAWRITGSISGYTF	TGTGCCTGGAGGATAACAGGGTCAATCTCGGGCTACACCTTC
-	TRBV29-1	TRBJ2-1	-	CSVTRGGQQFF	TGCAGCGTTACCCGCGGGGGCCAGCAGTTCTTC
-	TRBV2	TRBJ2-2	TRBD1	CASNTGGTGELFF	TGTGCCAGCAATACAGGGGGCACCGGGGAGCTGTTTTTT
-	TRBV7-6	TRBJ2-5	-	CASSLGDQETQYF	TGTGCCAGCAGCTTAGGGGATCAAGAGACCCAGTACTTC
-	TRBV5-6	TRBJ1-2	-	CASSLANMGGYGGYTF	TGTGCCAGCAGCTTGGCCAATATGGGGGGCTATGGTGGCTACACCTTC